The table lists the clone carrying this T cell receptor (beta chain) with a count of one. The target antigen is unknown. This record comes from a study of graft-versus-host responses after intestinal transplantation. With 0 bases clipped from V and 7 bases from J, the junction kept 4 bases outside the gene matches. The germline CDR1 and CDR2 sequences are MGHRA and YSYEKL. This CDR3 region has 15 residues. Clones were read by immunoSEQ multiplex PCR, and TCRdb kept only the in-frame ones, dropping some. The data hold some 85,000 clones, with approximately 90% observed a single time. Material: unstimulated CD8+ T cells sorted from spleen or lymph node cells, obtained before transplant. The TCR originated in a human donor who was the organ donor for an intestinal transplant. This sequence joins TRBV4-1 and TRBJ2-5; 11 positions match TRBD1. The CDR3 region is CASSQDDGTGGTQYF. In nucleotides, the CDR3 is TGCGCCAGCAGCCAAGATGACGGGACAGGGGGGACCCAGTACTTC.